The sequence of this T cell receptor beta chain was determined in a study of blood T cells in healthy people across ages. A J-beta primer mix and a sample-barcoded 5' primer were used in a second PCR of about 7 to 11 cycles. TCRdb ran MiXCR on the 5' RACE reads and lists one entry per CDR3 protein. In the table there are roughly 500,000 distinct CDR3 sequences, approximately 30% of which are singletons. This CDR3 has 12 amino acids. The germline V gene has CDR1 SEHNR and CDR2 FQNEAQ (reference sequence). Trimming pared 2 bases from V and 14 bases from J, leaving 13 bases between. This clonotype turned up a few times.

The TCR sequence derives from a woman in her seventies in good health. V and J are TRBV7-9 and TRBJ2-1; D unresolved. The source material was blood. CDR3 region: CASSLSNIKKFF. The DNA for the CDR3 is TGTGCCAGCAGCTTATCCAACATTAAGAAGTTCTTC.